This TCR beta chain was obtained from a study of blood T cell repertoires in COVID-19. Study details: The United States, Italy and Spain were the sources of the acute and convalescent COVID-19 samples. PBMCs, B-cell-depleted T cells, or T cells were the source of the cDNA or gDNA that made up the material.

This CDR3 comprises 16 residues. CDR1 is LGHDT and CDR2 is YNNKEL in the germline V gene (reference sequence). The V gene end was trimmed by 1 base and the J gene end by 3 bases; junction bases not matched to a gene: 8. Original methodology: Reference gene primer amplification yielded estimated nucleated cell counts. This table comes from immunoSEQ multiplex PCR, and its TCRdb copy is limited to in-frame clones, with some not included. V, J and clone size derive from that table, while D and trimming were established from the DNA sequence. The sample includes some 45,000 clones, roughly 76% of them seen just once.

This chain joins TRBV3-1 (or the pseudogene TRBV3-2) and TRBJ2-5, with TRBD2 matching 7 bases. The sequencing sample was made of peripheral blood. The clonotype comes from a man aged 70 or older with active or convalescent COVID-19. CDR3 sequence reads: CASSQGRERPKETQYF. For the CDR3, the DNA is TGTGCCAGCAGCCAAGGGCGGGAGCGTCCTAAAGAGACCCAGTACTTC.